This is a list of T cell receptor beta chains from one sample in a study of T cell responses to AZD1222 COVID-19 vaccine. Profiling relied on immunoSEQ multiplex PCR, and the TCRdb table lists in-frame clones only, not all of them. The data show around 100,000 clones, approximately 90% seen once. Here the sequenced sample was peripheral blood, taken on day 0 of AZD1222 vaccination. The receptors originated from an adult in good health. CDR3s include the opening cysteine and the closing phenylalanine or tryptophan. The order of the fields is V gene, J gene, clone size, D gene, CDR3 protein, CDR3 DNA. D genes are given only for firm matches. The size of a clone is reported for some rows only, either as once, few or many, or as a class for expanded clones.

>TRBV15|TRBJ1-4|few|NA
CATSRLGEPTNEKLFF
TGTGCCACCAGCAGGCTAGGCGAACCAACTAATGAAAAACTGTTTTTT
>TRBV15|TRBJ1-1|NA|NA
CATSRGVQVNTEAFF
TGTGCCACCAGCAGAGGAGTACAAGTGAACACTGAAGCTTTCTTT
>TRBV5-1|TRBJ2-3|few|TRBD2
CASRGDGADTQYF
TGCGCCAGTCGGGGGGATGGAGCAGATACGCAGTATTTT
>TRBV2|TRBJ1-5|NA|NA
CASSENRNSNQPQHF
TGTGCCAGCAGTGAAAACAGGAATAGCAATCAGCCCCAGCATTTT
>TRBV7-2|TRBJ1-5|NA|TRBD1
CASSLGGQGSNQPQHF
TGTGCCAGCAGCTTAGGCGGACAGGGTAGCAATCAGCCCCAGCATTTT
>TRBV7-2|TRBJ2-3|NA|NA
CASSLGTPSDTQYF
TGTGCCAGCAGCCTAGGGACCCCCTCAGATACGCAGTATTTT
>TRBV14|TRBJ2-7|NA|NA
CASSQDPGTSYEQYF
TGTGCCAGCAGCCAAGACCCGGGGACCTCCTACGAGCAGTACTTC
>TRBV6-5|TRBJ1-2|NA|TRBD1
CASSSPGQGTYGYTF
TGTGCCAGCAGTTCCCCGGGACAGGGGACCTATGGCTACACCTTC
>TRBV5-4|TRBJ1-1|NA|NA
CASKDGMNTEAFF
TGTGCCAGCAAGGACGGGATGAACACTGAAGCTTTCTTT
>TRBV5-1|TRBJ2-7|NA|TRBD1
CASSWTGGSHEQYF
TGCGCCAGCAGCTGGACAGGGGGATCGCACGAGCAGTACTTC
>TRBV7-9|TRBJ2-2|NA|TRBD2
CASSSTSGENTGELFF
TGTGCCAGCAGCTCGACTAGCGGGGAGAACACCGGGGAGCTGTTTTTT
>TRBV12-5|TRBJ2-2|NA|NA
CASGPPADTGELFF
TGTGCTAGTGGTCCCCCCGCAGACACCGGGGAGCTGTTTTTT
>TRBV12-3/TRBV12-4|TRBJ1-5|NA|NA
CASSLATNQPQHF
TGTGCCAGCAGTTTGGCCACTAATCAGCCCCAGCATTTT
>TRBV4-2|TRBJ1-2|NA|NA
CASSQDGSGSNYGYTF
TGTGCCAGCAGCCAAGACGGGAGCGGGTCTAACTATGGCTACACCTTC
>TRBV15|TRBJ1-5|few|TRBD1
CATSRDRVGQPQHF
TGTGCCACCAGCAGGGACAGGGTAGGTCAGCCCCAGCATTTT
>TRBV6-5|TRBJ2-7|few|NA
CASSSGGGSEQYF
TGTGCCAGCAGTTCGGGTGGGGGGTCCGAGCAGTACTTC
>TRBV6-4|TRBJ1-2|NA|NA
CASRQDSFNPKDGYTF
TGTGCCAGCAGACAGGACTCCTTCAACCCCAAGGATGGCTACACCTTC
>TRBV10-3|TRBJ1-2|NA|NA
CAISDLRTREGSNYGYTF
TGTGCCATCAGTGACCTACGAACCAGGGAGGGTTCGAACTATGGCTACACCTTC
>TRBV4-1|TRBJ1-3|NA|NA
CASSQQTGISGNTIYF
TGCGCCAGCAGCCAACAGACAGGAATCTCTGGAAACACCATATATTTT
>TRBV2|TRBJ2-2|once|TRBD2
CASSDGLAVTGELFF
TGTGCCAGCAGTGATGGTCTAGCGGTAACCGGGGAGCTGTTTTTT
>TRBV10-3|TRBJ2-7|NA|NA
CAISVMPEAYEQYF
TGTGCCATCAGTGTTATGCCAGAAGCCTACGAGCAGTACTTC
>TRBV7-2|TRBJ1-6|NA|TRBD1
CASSDQTGVNSPLHF
TGTGCCAGCAGCGACCAGACAGGGGTGAATTCACCCCTCCACTTT
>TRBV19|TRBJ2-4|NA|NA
CASSITGPRGLAKNIQYF
TGTGCCAGTAGTATAACAGGTCCACGCGGTCTAGCCAAAAACATTCAGTACTTC
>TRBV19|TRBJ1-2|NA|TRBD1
CASSLTRDRAYGYTF
TGTGCCAGTAGTCTAACCCGGGACAGGGCCTATGGCTACACCTTC
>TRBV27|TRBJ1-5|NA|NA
CASSLGVSNQPQHF
TGTGCCAGCAGTTTAGGGGTGAGCAATCAGCCCCAGCATTTT
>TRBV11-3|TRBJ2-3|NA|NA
CASSSSGLTGRDTQYF
TGTGCCAGCAGCTCATCTGGACTTACAGGGAGGGATACGCAGTATTTT
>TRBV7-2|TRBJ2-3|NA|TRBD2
CASSSPVGLAGGTTDTQYF
TGTGCCAGCAGCTCACCGGTGGGACTAGCGGGGGGAACCACAGATACGCAGTATTTT
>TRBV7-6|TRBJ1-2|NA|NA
CASSLESGGVLGGYTF
TGTGCCAGCAGCTTAGAGTCCGGGGGTGTTCTGGGTGGCTACACCTTC
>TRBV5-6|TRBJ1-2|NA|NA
CASSLNGGRGYTF
TGTGCCAGCAGCCTAAATGGGGGCAGGGGCTACACCTTC
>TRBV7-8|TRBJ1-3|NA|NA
CASSRPGESTIYF
TGTGCCAGCAGCCGTCCGGGGGAAAGCACCATATATTTT